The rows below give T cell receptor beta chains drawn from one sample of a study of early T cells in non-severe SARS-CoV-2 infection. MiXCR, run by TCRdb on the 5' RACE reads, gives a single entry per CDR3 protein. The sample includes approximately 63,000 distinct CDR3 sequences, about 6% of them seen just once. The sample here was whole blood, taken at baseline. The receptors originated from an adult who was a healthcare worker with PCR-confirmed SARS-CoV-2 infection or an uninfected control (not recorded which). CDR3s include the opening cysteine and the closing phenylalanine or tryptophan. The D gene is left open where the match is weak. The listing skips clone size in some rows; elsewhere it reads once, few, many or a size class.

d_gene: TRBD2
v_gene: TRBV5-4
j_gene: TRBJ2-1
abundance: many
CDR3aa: CASSLDVASGEQFF
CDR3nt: TGTGCCAGCAGCTTGGATGTCGCTAGCGGTGAGCAGTTCTTC

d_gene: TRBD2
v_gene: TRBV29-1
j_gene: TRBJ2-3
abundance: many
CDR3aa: CSVEEKRDITDTQYF
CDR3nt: TGCAGCGTTGAAGAGAAGCGGGATATCACAGATACGCAGTATTTT

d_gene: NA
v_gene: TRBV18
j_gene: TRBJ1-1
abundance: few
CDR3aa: CASSPTSRNSNTEAFF
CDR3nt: TGTGCCAGCTCACCCACGTCGCGGAATTCGAACACTGAAGCTTTCTTT

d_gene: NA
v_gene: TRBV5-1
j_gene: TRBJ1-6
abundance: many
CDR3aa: CASSLGRQGNSPLHF
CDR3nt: TGCGCCAGCAGCTTGGGGAGGCAAGGGAATTCACCCCTCCACTTT

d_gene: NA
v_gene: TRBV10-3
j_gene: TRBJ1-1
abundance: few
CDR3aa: CAISESAMNTEAFF
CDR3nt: TGTGCCATCAGTGAGTCGGCAATGAACACTGAAGCTTTCTTT

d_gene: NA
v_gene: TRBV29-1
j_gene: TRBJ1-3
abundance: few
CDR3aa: CSVGGSSGNTIYF
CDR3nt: TGCAGCGTTGGAGGGAGCTCTGGAAACACCATATATTTT

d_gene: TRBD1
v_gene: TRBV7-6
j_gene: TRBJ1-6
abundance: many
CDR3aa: CASSLHGQGGSPLHF
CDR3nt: TGTGCCAGCAGCCTCCACGGACAGGGAGGTTCACCCCTCCACTTT

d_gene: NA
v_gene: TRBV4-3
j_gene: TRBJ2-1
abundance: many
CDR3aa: CASSPDLNSYNEQFF
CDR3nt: TGCGCCAGCAGCCCGGACCTAAACTCCTACAATGAGCAGTTCTTC

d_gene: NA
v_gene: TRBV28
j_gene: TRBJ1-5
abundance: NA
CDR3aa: CATGPRDANQPQHF
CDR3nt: TGTGCCACCGGGCCAAGGGATGCCAATCAGCCCCAGCATTTT

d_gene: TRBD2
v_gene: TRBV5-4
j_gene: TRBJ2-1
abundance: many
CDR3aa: CASSLGLAGEHNEQFF
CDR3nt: TGTGCCAGCAGCTTGGGTCTAGCGGGAGAGCACAATGAGCAGTTCTTC

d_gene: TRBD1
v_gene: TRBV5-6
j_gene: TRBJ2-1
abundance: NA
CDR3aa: CASSDTGTGGRMSKFF
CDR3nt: TGTGCCAGCAGCGATACCGGGACAGGGGGCCGAATGAGCAAGTTCTTC

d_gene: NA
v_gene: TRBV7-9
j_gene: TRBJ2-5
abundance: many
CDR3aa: CASTKGDLETQYF
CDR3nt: TGTGCCAGCACCAAAGGGGACTTAGAGACCCAGTACTTC

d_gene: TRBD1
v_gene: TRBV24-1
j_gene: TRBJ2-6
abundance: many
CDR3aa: CATSEGRTGGSGANVLTF
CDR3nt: TGTGCCACCAGTGAAGGCCGGACAGGGGGCTCTGGGGCCAACGTCCTGACTTTC

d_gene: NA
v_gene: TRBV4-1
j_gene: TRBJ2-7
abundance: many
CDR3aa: CASSQGLILTKGPSYEQYF
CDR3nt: TGCGCCAGCAGCCAAGGATTGATTCTAACAAAGGGCCCTTCCTACGAGCAGTACTTC

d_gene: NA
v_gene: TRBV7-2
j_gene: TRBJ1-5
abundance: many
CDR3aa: CASSLGQRSNQPQHF
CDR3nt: TGTGCCAGCAGCTTAGGCCAGAGAAGCAATCAGCCCCAGCATTTT

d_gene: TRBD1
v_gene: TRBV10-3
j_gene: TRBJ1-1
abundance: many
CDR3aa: CAISESGTALTEAFF
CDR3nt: TGTGCCATCTCCGAGAGTGGGACAGCCTTAACTGAAGCTTTCTTT

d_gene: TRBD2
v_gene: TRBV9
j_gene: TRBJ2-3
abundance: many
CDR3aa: CASSVGVAGAGDTQYF
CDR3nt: TGTGCCAGCAGCGTAGGGGTAGCGGGAGCTGGGGATACGCAGTATTTT